Listed below are T cell receptor beta chains from one sample, sequenced in a study of shared clonotypes between healthy human individuals. Produced via immunoSEQ multiplex PCR; TCRdb's table is partial and in-frame only. The sample lists some 1,900,000 clones; approximately 94% were seen once. Material for sequencing was naive CD8+ T cells sorted from blood. These receptors came from a man between 18 and 35 years old in good health. The CDR3 runs from the conserved cysteine through the conserved F or W. The order of the fields is V gene, D gene, J gene, clone size, CDR3 protein, CDR3 DNA. The D gene is left open where the match is weak. Where a row states a size, it is once, few, many or the class of an expanded clone; other rows omit it.

TRBV9	.	TRBJ2-7	few	CASSVGGSDEQYF	TGTGCCAGCAGCGTAGGAGGATCGGACGAGCAGTACTTC
TRBV7-9	.	TRBJ1-1	.	CASSLVTGYNTEAFF	TGTGCCAGCAGCTTGGTGACAGGTTATAACACTGAAGCTTTCTTT
TRBV4-1	TRBD2	TRBJ2-1	once	CASSQPLSGSDNEQFF	TGCGCCAGCAGCCAGCCCCTAAGCGGGAGTGACAATGAGCAGTTCTTC
TRBV27	.	TRBJ1-1	.	CASSVGIMNTEAFF	TGTGCCAGCAGTGTAGGAATTATGAACACTGAAGCTTTCTTT
TRBV6-5	TRBD1	TRBJ1-1	.	CASSTRQGAYTEAFF	TGTGCCAGCAGTACTCGACAGGGGGCGTACACTGAAGCTTTCTTT
TRBV9	.	TRBJ2-7	.	CASSAGLGYEQYF	TGTGCCAGCAGCGCCGGGTTGGGCTACGAGCAGTACTTC
TRBV5-4	TRBD2	TRBJ2-1	.	CASSLVAGGPSYNEQFF	TGTGCCAGCAGCTTGGTGGCGGGGGGACCCTCCTACAATGAGCAGTTCTTC
TRBV5-4	TRBD2	TRBJ2-3	.	CASSAPGLAPGPDTQYF	TGTGCCAGCAGCGCACCGGGACTAGCCCCCGGGCCAGATACGCAGTATTTT
TRBV29-1	.	TRBJ2-7	.	CSVNGVGYEQYF	TGCAGCGTAAATGGGGTAGGTTACGAGCAGTACTTC
TRBV5-4	TRBD1	TRBJ2-7	.	CASSPGQGASYEQYF	TGTGCCAGCAGTCCCGGACAGGGGGCGTCCTACGAGCAGTACTTC
TRBV19	TRBD1	TRBJ2-7	.	CASSPRTGAPDWGQYF	TGTGCCAGTAGTCCGCGGACAGGGGCGCCTGACTGGGGGCAGTACTTC
TRBV14	TRBD1	TRBJ2-7	.	CASSPDRGDSYEQYF	TGTGCCAGCAGTCCGGACAGGGGGGATTCCTACGAGCAGTACTTC
TRBV15	.	TRBJ2-7	.	CATSRIDTSYEQYF	TGTGCCACCAGCAGAATTGACACCTCCTACGAGCAGTACTTC
TRBV7-6	TRBD1	TRBJ2-7	few	CASSPGQGYEQYF	TGTGCCAGCAGCCCGGGACAGGGCTACGAGCAGTACTTC
TRBV4-1	TRBD2	TRBJ2-3	.	CASSLWAGVSSDTQYF	TGCGCCAGCAGCCTGTGGGCGGGAGTAAGTTCAGATACGCAGTATTTT
TRBV5-4	.	TRBJ2-7	.	CASSPGEATYEQYF	TGTGCCAGCAGCCCCGGGGAAGCCACCTACGAGCAGTACTTC
TRBV4-2	TRBD2	TRBJ2-3	.	CASSQNSNHLAGGTDTQYF	TGTGCCAGCAGCCAAAACTCCAACCACTTAGCGGGGGGGACAGATACGCAGTATTTT
TRBV6-4	.	TRBJ1-3	.	CASSDVRFGNTIYF	TGTGCCAGCAGTGACGTACGTTTCGGAAACACCATATATTTT
TRBV30	.	TRBJ1-4	once	CAWSEGVIQSSNEKLFF	TGTGCCTGGAGTGAGGGGGTTATCCAATCCAGTAATGAAAAACTGTTTTTT
TRBV15	.	TRBJ1-2	.	CATSREGDLYGYTF	TGTGCCACCAGCAGAGAGGGGGACCTCTATGGCTACACCTTC
TRBV7-9	.	TRBJ1-2	once	CASSLGGGNGYTF	TGTGCCAGCAGCTTAGGGGGCGGGAATGGCTACACCTTC
TRBV4-1	TRBD1	TRBJ2-7	.	CASSQETGGGYEQYF	TGCGCCAGCAGCCAAGAGACAGGGGGCGGGTACGAGCAGTACTTC
TRBV27	.	TRBJ1-2	.	CASSSHRSGADGYTF	TGTGCCAGCAGCTCTCACAGAAGTGGGGCTGATGGCTACACCTTC
TRBV10-2	.	TRBJ2-7	.	CASSGRGLSYEQYF	TGCGCCAGCAGTGGCAGGGGCCTCTCCTACGAGCAGTACTTC
TRBV15	TRBD2	TRBJ2-1	once	CATSSRPGLAGLSEQFF	TGTGCCACCAGCAGCCGTCCGGGACTAGCGGGATTGAGTGAGCAGTTCTTC
TRBV13	.	TRBJ2-2	.	CASSSEAAGELFF	TGTGCCAGCAGCTCCGAGGCTGCCGGGGAGCTGTTTTTT
TRBV4-1	.	TRBJ2-7	.	CASSLRPTASSYEQYF	TGCGCCAGCAGCCTCCGGCCGACAGCGAGCTCCTACGAGCAGTACTTC
TRBV7-2	TRBD1	TRBJ1-6	.	CASSPGQGVTF	TGTGCCAGCAGCCCAGGACAGGGGGTGACCTTT
TRBV28	TRBD1	TRBJ2-2	.	CASSGPGTGYTGELFF	TGTGCCAGCAGCGGACCCGGGACAGGTTATACCGGGGAGCTGTTTTTT
TRBV13	.	TRBJ2-3	once	CASSSSQDRFETDTQYF	TGTGCCAGCAGCTCCTCTCAAGACAGGTTTGAGACAGATACGCAGTATTTT
TRBV7-6	TRBD1	TRBJ2-2	once	CASSPKTGVAGELFF	TGTGCCAGCAGCCCTAAGACAGGGGTTGCCGGGGAGCTGTTTTTT
TRBV11-2	.	TRBJ1-4	.	CASSLVGPLFF	TGTGCCAGCAGCTTAGTCGGTCCCCTGTTTTTT
TRBV4-3	.	TRBJ1-1	.	CASSQGPNTEAFF	TGCGCCAGCAGCCAAGGCCCCAACACTGAAGCTTTCTTT
TRBV7-9	.	TRBJ2-7	.	CASTSWDSYEQYF	TGTGCCAGCACCTCCTGGGATTCCTACGAGCAGTACTTC
TRBV7-8	.	TRBJ2-3	.	CASSPLAGALPDTQYF	TGTGCCAGCAGCCCGCTTGCGGGGGCCCTCCCAGATACGCAGTATTTT
TRBV11-3	.	TRBJ2-1	.	CASSLDFGGSYNEQFF	TGTGCCAGCAGCTTAGATTTCGGGGGCTCCTACAATGAGCAGTTCTTC
TRBV5-1	TRBD2	TRBJ2-1	.	CASSLTGGAFNEQFF	TGCGCCAGCAGCTTGACCGGGGGGGCATTCAATGAGCAGTTCTTC
TRBV5-1	.	TRBJ1-1	.	CASSFRGERIEAFF	TGCGCCAGCAGCTTCCGGGGAGAAAGGATTGAAGCTTTCTTT
TRBV27	.	TRBJ2-3	.	CASSSSGFTDTQYF	TGTGCCAGCAGTTCATCGGGTTTCACAGATACGCAGTATTTT
TRBV4-1	.	TRBJ2-3	.	CASSQGPPDTQYF	TGCGCCAGCAGCCAAGGCCCCCCAGATACGCAGTATTTT
TRBV27	.	TRBJ2-2	once	CASRTVGLGELFF	TGTGCCAGCAGGACTGTAGGGCTCGGGGAGCTGTTTTTT
TRBV27	.	TRBJ1-5	once	CASSLSRGESNQPQHF	TGTGCCAGCAGTTTATCCAGGGGCGAAAGCAATCAGCCCCAGCATTTT
TRBV7-9	.	TRBJ2-7	.	CASSFGGYEDEQYF	TGTGCCAGCAGCTTCGGGGGTTATGAAGACGAGCAGTACTTC
TRBV7-3	.	TRBJ1-1	.	CASSPWPGTEAFF	TGTGCCAGCAGCCCGTGGCCGGGCACTGAAGCTTTCTTT
TRBV6-5	TRBD1	TRBJ1-1	once	CASRGSGGRPEAFF	TGTGCCAGCAGAGGATCAGGGGGCAGACCTGAAGCTTTCTTT
TRBV19	TRBD2	TRBJ2-7	.	CASSIRASGIVYEQYF	TGTGCCAGTAGTATTCGGGCTAGCGGGATCGTCTACGAGCAGTACTTC
TRBV7-8	.	TRBJ1-1	.	CASSLAEGDTEAFF	TGTGCCAGCAGCTTAGCCGAAGGGGACACTGAAGCTTTCTTT
TRBV4-3	.	TRBJ2-2	.	CASSQDVGNTGELFF	TGCGCCAGCAGCCAAGATGTGGGGAACACCGGGGAGCTGTTTTTT
TRBV11-2	TRBD1	TRBJ2-7	.	CASSVGQGREIYEQYF	TGTGCCAGCAGCGTCGGACAGGGGCGGGAGATCTACGAGCAGTACTTC
TRBV10-3	.	TRBJ1-1	.	CAISEPEDTEAFF	TGTGCCATCAGTGAGCCCGAGGACACTGAAGCTTTCTTT
TRBV5-6	.	TRBJ2-5	.	CATRGATGGETQYF	TGTGCCACCAGGGGGGCCACAGGCGGAGAGACCCAGTACTTC
TRBV7-6	TRBD1	TRBJ2-1	.	CASSRTGGREQFF	TGTGCCAGCAGTAGGACAGGGGGGCGGGAGCAGTTCTTC